The 7 T cell receptor beta chains presented below share a single source sample, sequenced in a study of immune characterization of retroperitoneal liposarcoma. TCRdb ran MiXCR on the PCR reads and lists one entry per CDR3 protein. The sample lists 2,000 to 2,500 distinct CDR3 sequences, less than 50% occurring once. Sequencing was carried out using tumor tissue. These receptors all come from a female donor with retroperitoneal liposarcoma.

This rearrangement joins TRBV29-1 to TRBJ2-1, with D unresolved. V was clipped by 4 bases and J by 6 bases, with 4 bases between them. The CDR3 runs to 10 residues. Germline V gene data show CDR1 as SQVTM and CDR2 as ANQGSEA. CDR3 bases: TGCAGCGTTGGGGTCAATGAGCAGTTCTTC. Its translation: CSVGVNEQFF.

Within the sample, this clonotype is large. The rearrangement uses TRBV6-1 and TRBJ2-3; the match to TRBD2 covers 11 bases. Trimming took 7 bases from V and 2 from J; bases not matched to a gene: 8. The CDR3 loop spans 16 amino acids. Germline V gene lookup returns CDR1 MNHNS and CDR2 SASEGT. As DNA, the CDR3 is TGTGCCAGCACCAGACTAGCGGGAATGGTCACAGATACGCAGTATTTT. Its translation is CASTRLAGMVTDTQYF.

By share of the sample, this clonotype is medium-sized (0.01 to 0.1%). V and J are TRBV6-6 and TRBJ1-1; possibly TRBD1 for D (6 bases). V lost 2 bases to trimming and J lost 5 bases, with 9 bases between them. This CDR3 has 13 amino acids. Germline loops: CDR1 MNHNY, CDR2 SVGAGI (reference sequence). The CDR3 is CASSYRGGTEAFF. CDR3 in DNA: TGTGCCAGCAGTTACAGGGGGGGGACTGAAGCTTTCTTT.

This clonotype was recorded a few times. The V and J genes are TRBV6-1 and TRBJ2-5; the D is unclear. With 7 bases removed from V and 4 bases from J, the gap between germline ends came to 10 bases. This CDR3 comprises 12 residues. Germline values: CDR1 MNHNS, CDR2 SASEGT. The CDR3 loop reads CASTPLTETQYF. The CDR3 region has the DNA TGTGCCAGCACACCTCTCACAGAGACCCAGTACTTC.

This clonotype was picked up a small number of times. The rearrangement uses TRBV6-1 and TRBJ2-4; D ambiguous. Matching the DNA end better, TRBJ2-1 makes the J call doubtful. The CDR3 is 12 amino acids. The germline V gene has CDR1 MNHNS and CDR2 SASEGT. The CDR3 region has the DNA TGTGCCAGCAGTGAAGCGGTAGGTAGGCAGTTCTTC. This gives the protein CASSEAVGRQFF.

This clonotype is medium-sized by share. J is TRBJ2-1 and V is TRBV6-6; 8 nucleotides align to TRBD2. Germline assignment: CDR1 MNHNY and CDR2 SVGAGI (reference sequence). Losses at the gene ends were 2 bases for V and 9 bases for J; bases not matched to a gene: 3. The CDR3 contains 13 residues. In DNA, the CDR3 is TGTGCCAGCAGTTACGAGCGGGAGACTGAGCAGTTCTTC. This sequence encodes CASSYERETEQFF.

This clonotype occurred a few times. V usage is TRBV6-1 and J usage is TRBJ1-1; D gene ambiguous. Trimming removed 1 base at V and 4 bases at J, with 16 bases between. Germline V gene lookup returns CDR1 MNHNS and CDR2 SASEGT. The CDR3 contains 16 residues. This CDR3 is CASSEGWLGVATEAFF. The CDR3 DNA follows: TGTGCCAGCAGTGAAGGGTGGTTAGGAGTTGCCACTGAAGCTTTCTTT.